These T cell receptor beta chains were read from a single sample in a study of T cells in Graves' hyperthyroidism and ophthalmopathy. TCRdb recomputed calls from the multiplex PCR reads with MiXCR, one row per CDR3 protein. Of 750,000 to 950,000 distinct CDR3 sequences listed, roughly 40% are singletons. The sequenced sample consisted of blood. These receptors came from a man aged 18 to 35 with Graves' hyperthyroidism. CDR3s include the opening cysteine and the closing phenylalanine or tryptophan. Each record gives: J gene, V gene, CDR3 protein.

>TRBJ1-5|TRBV5-6
CASSAHVGGQPQHF
>TRBJ1-6|TRBV6-5
CASSSRTGSYNSPLHF
>TRBJ1-4|TRBV10-2
CASSEGGKLFF
>TRBJ2-7|TRBV7-6
CASSLPAGSYEQYF
>TRBJ1-2|TRBV12-3/TRBV12-4
CASSLSNLYGYTF
>TRBJ1-1|TRBV12-3/TRBV12-4
CASSLSRGVRELNTEAFF
>TRBJ2-7|TRBV10-3
CAISESSTGAMNEQYF
>TRBJ2-7|TRBV7-9
CASLVPSGRAYEQYF
>TRBJ2-2|TRBV20-1
CSARVHPGNTGELFF
>TRBJ2-6|TRBV6-5
CASSHGLTGSSSGANVLTF
>TRBJ2-2|TRBV6-1
CASSEQGELGELFF
>TRBJ1-1|TRBV5-1
CASSFSAENTEAFF
>TRBJ2-7|TRBV7-9
CASSLYGGADEQYF
>TRBJ2-5|TRBV7-9
CASRLWNVKQETQYF
>TRBJ1-1|TRBV5-1
CASSWGDRAYTEAFF
>TRBJ2-2|TRBV4-3
CASSQDPGGVELFF
>TRBJ2-5|TRBV7-6
CASSLGQRGETQYF
>TRBJ2-5|TRBV19
CASSITQAETQYF
>TRBJ2-5|TRBV6-5
CASNEVWGVETQYF
>TRBJ1-1|TRBV19
CASTLTAANTEAFF
>TRBJ2-7|TRBV2
CASSSRDRGLWEQYF
>TRBJ2-7|TRBV5-1
CASSLEYQGPYEQYF
>TRBJ1-1|TRBV29-1
CSVGGGLMNTEAFF
>TRBJ2-7|TRBV5-1
CAIPWDRSYEQYF
>TRBJ1-2|TRBV7-9
CASIRGGQGARGNTF
>TRBJ1-1|TRBV12-3/TRBV12-4
CASSLALSQAATEAFF
>TRBJ1-1|TRBV2
CASSRGLEAFF
>TRBJ2-7|TRBV2
CASSHAINEQYF
>TRBJ2-7|TRBV11-2
CASSGQQGTEQYF
>TRBJ1-1|TRBV4-1
CASSQPIRNTEAFF
>TRBJ1-1|TRBV12-3/TRBV12-4
CASSSPGGGLTEAFF
>TRBJ2-5|TRBV7-1
CASSSWTGYTKETQYF
>TRBJ2-6|TRBV6-5
CASSYYREANVLTF
>TRBJ2-2|TRBV7-9
CAVGTANTGELFF
>TRBJ1-5|TRBV24-1
CATSDYRGNQPQHF
>TRBJ2-5|TRBV29-1
CSVITGTLKETQYF
>TRBJ1-2|TRBV19
CASTGLGSLRYTF
>TRBJ1-1|TRBV29-1
CSHSEDEGANTEAFF
>TRBJ2-2|TRBV9
CASSVQGGGELFF
>TRBJ1-2|TRBV19
CASSQQMNYGYTF
>TRBJ2-3|TRBV20-1
CSARVEAAGGSIGTDTQYF
>TRBJ2-2|TRBV20-1
CSARGLDRNTGELFF
>TRBJ1-5|TRBV6-5
CASSKGGGGSPQHF
>TRBJ2-7|TRBV7-9
CASSLYSEQYF
>TRBJ2-2|TRBV12-3/TRBV12-4
CASSLSTLAGATGELFF
>TRBJ1-5|TRBV10-3
CAIGGDRKGNQPQHF
>TRBJ2-2|TRBV7-9
CASSLAWPRDSGELFF
>TRBJ1-4|TRBV12-3/TRBV12-4
CASSFDGTLEKLFF
>TRBJ2-7|TRBV7-9
CASSSTGIPYEQYF
>TRBJ1-3|TRBV29-1
CSVTQGSSGNTIYF
>TRBJ2-7|TRBV20-1
CSARSGLAGSYEQYF